This T cell receptor beta chain is drawn from a study of shared clonotypes between healthy human individuals. General study points: Despite large depth, sorted-subset datasets appeared incompletely sequenced.

Naive CD8 cells comprised CD45RO-negative, CCR7-positively selected cells, excluding terminally differentiated effector memory CD45RA+ cells. The protocol was immunoSEQ multiplex PCR, while the TCRdb copy is restricted to in-frame clones and leaves out a portion. The table lists around 1,900,000 clones, roughly 95% of them singletons. The germline V gene has CDR1 MNHEY and CDR2 SMNVEV (reference sequence). This CDR3 region has 14 residues. V lost 2 bases, J lost 2 bases, and 9 bases lay in between. Remarks on this clone: Its specificity is unknown.

Sequencing was done on a sample of naive CD8+ T cells from PBMCs. The gene calls are TRBV27 and TRBJ1-1; D remains ambiguous. This TCR was recovered from a man aged 18 to 35 in good health. Some clones in this sample may be carry-over from other donors' samples. DNA for the CDR3: TGTGCCAGCAGTTTAAATCTCCTTAACACTGAAGCTTTCTTT. This gives the protein CASSLNLLNTEAFF.